The rows below give T cell receptor beta chains drawn from one sample of a study of CD8+CD57+ T cells in acquired aplastic anemia. In TCRdb, the reads were re-called with MiXCR into one record per CDR3 protein. The profile shows approximately 190,000 distinct CDR3 sequences, less than 60% of them singletons. Sequencing was done on a sample of sorted CD4+, CD8+, or CD8+CD57+ T cells (not recorded which) from PBMCs. These receptors were collected from a human donor with aplastic anemia. CDR3s leave out the opening cysteine and the closing phenylalanine or tryptophan. Size is omitted from some rows. Given values are once, few, many or a class for expanded clones.

TRBV24-1	15	TRBJ2-3	many	ATSDLEGANLKDTQY
TRBV6-2/TRBV6-3	17	TRBJ2-1	few	ASSSPTSGRRVSWNEQF
TRBV2	11	TRBJ2-7	many	ASSAEELSEQY
TRBV11-2	13	TRBJ2-1	few	ASSRSGSTRNEQF
TRBV4-2	14	TRBJ2-7	many	ASSQEDRGRINEQY
TRBV19	13	TRBJ1-5	-	ASSVYSYSNQPQH
TRBV5-1	17	TRBJ2-2	-	ATATGISGPWVGTGELF
TRBV20-1	8	TRBJ2-5	few	SAEEETQY
TRBV6-1	11	TRBJ1-5	-	ASSPPGRPYEH
TRBV11-2	12	TRBJ2-1	-	ASSLGETYNEQF
TRBV10-3	10	TRBJ2-3	few	AISGHSDTQY
TRBV24-1	18	TRBJ2-1	many	ATSDLRAGTSGSLDNEQF
TRBV7-2	11	TRBJ2-5	-	ASSFQGAGTQY
TRBV2	12	TRBJ2-7	-	ASRVSRNSYEQY
TRBV15	11	TRBJ2-3	many	ATSSSSIYTQY
TRBV11-2	13	TRBJ2-6	many	ASGRAISGANVLT
TRBV4-2	13	TRBJ1-2	many	ASSQASRQGNGYT
TRBV10-3	11	TRBJ1-2	-	AISDYGNYGYT
TRBV19	13	TRBJ1-6	-	ASSIPGKDNSPLH
TRBV6-1	13	TRBJ1-1	many	ASSEGHEGNTEAF
TRBV7-9	15	TRBJ1-3	many	ASSRSGTLGSGNTIY
TRBV12-3/TRBV12-4	12	TRBJ1-2	many	ASTLAGFGYGYT
TRBV9	13	TRBJ1-1	-	ASSVAGRGNTEAF
TRBV18	10	TRBJ2-7	many	ASSPVGREQY
TRBV3-1	15	TRBJ2-4	few	ASSQFRLEREGNIQY
TRBV6-2/TRBV6-3	9	TRBJ1-1	-	VSTQAYHAF
TRBV7-9	14	TRBJ1-3	many	ASSLGVGNSGNTIY
TRBV10-3	13	TRBJ2-7	-	ASSHGGQSFYEQY
TRBV5-8	13	TRBJ2-7	-	ASSLGGQAIYEQY
TRBV5-4	10	TRBJ2-1	many	ASSLVGTGLF
TRBV12-3/TRBV12-4	10	TRBJ2-5	-	ASSGDGETQY
TRBV6-5	10	TRBJ1-1	-	ASSYDGREAF